The 29 T cell receptor beta chains below come from one sample, sequenced in a study of fetal regulatory T cell absence and autoimmunity. Libraries were prepared by immunoSEQ multiplex PCR; TCRdb keeps only in-frame clonotypes and omits some of them. The sample includes approximately 94,000 clones, about two thirds of them seen just once. Sequencing used pancreas tissue. These receptors were collected from a male donor with IPEX syndrome.

This chain joins TRBV5-6 and TRBJ2-1, with 7 nucleotides matching TRBD2. V lost 4 bases and J lost 5; bases outside the gene matches: 9. CDR1 is SGHDT, CDR2 YYEEEE, per germline. This CDR3 is built from 15 residues. CDR3 amino acids: CASSLLADPNNEQFF. CDR3 sequence (DNA): TGTGCCAGCAGCCTTCTAGCGGACCCAAACAATGAGCAGTTCTTC.

This clone has just a few counts. The chain joins TRBV11-2 to TRBJ2-7; D not resolved. Germline-derived CDR1 and CDR2 are SGHAT and FQNNGV. This CDR3 spans 11 amino acids. V was clipped by 4 bases and J by 2 bases, with 3 bases between them. CDR3 nucleotide sequence: TGTGCCAGCAGCTGGACCTACGAGCAGTACTTC. Translated, it gives CASSWTYEQYF.

This clone was detected once. The rearrangement joins TRBV12-5 to TRBJ2-1; D is perhaps TRBD2 (7 bases). V was trimmed by 5 bases and J by 0 bases, leaving 14 bases between them. Germline assignment: CDR1 LGHNT and CDR2 FRNRAP. The CDR3 has 16 amino acids. CDR3 amino acids: CASGIRGASSYNEQFF. CDR3 sequence (DNA): TGTGCTAGTGGTATCCGGGGGGCCAGCTCCTACAATGAGCAGTTCTTC.

V and J are TRBV11-3 and TRBJ2-3; 9 bases are a match to TRBD1. Germline V gene data show CDR1 as SGHNT and CDR2 as YENEEA. The V and J ends lost 4 bases and 1 base, in that order; junction bases with no gene match: 0. This CDR3 comprises 14 residues. CDR3 amino acids: CASSWDRGTDTQYF. CDR3 sequence (DNA): TGTGCCAGCAGCTGGGACAGGGGCACAGATACGCAGTATTTT.

V usage is TRBV10-2 and J usage is TRBJ1-2; 7 bases agree with TRBD1. The CDR3 loop spans 15 amino acids. Germline CDR1 reads WSHSY; CDR2 reads SAAADI. The J segment lost 6 bases and the V segment lost 0 bases, leaving 7 bases of the junction unmatched. DNA for the CDR3: TGCGCCAGCAGTGAGTCCGACAGGGTATTGGATGGCTACACCTTC. It encodes CASSESDRVLDGYTF.

This clone was seen only a few times. The V gene is TRBV4-1, the J gene TRBJ2-7, with D tentatively TRBD2 (6 bases). Trimming stripped 0 bases from V and 3 bases from J, with 9 bases between. Per the germline V gene, CDR1 is MGHRA and CDR2 is YSYEKL. The CDR3 extends over 14 amino acids. CDR3 nucleotides: TGCGCCAGCAGCCAAGAAGGGCGGGGCTACGAGCAGTACTTC. Translated: CASSQEGRGYEQYF.

This chain links TRBV2 with TRBJ2-3; D is unclear. Trimming left V 4 bases short and J 1 base short, with 21 bases between. This CDR3 has 18 amino acids. Germline values: CDR1 SNHLY, CDR2 FYNNEI. The CDR3 sequence is CASSVPRQDPRGTDTQYF. The CDR3 DNA reads as TGTGCCAGCAGTGTTCCCCGGCAGGACCCTCGGGGCACAGATACGCAGTATTTT.

In its sample, this clone was seen a few times. This chain uses TRBV7-9 with TRBJ2-3; 8 nucleotides match TRBD2. The trim removed 5 bases at V and 4 bases at J, leaving 11 bases unmatched. This CDR3 region has 16 residues. Germline V gene sequence: CDR1 SEHNR, CDR2 FQNEAQ (reference sequence). The CDR3 reads CASSRGVTGGPDTQYF. The CDR3 bases are TGTGCCAGCAGCCGAGGGGTAACGGGGGGGCCAGATACGCAGTATTTT.

The rearrangement uses TRBV11-1 and TRBJ2-7; either TRBD1 or TRBD2 may supply D (5 bases each). This CDR3 is 18 amino acids long. V lost 6 bases to trimming and J lost 6 bases, with 30 bases between them. Germline CDR1 SGHAT, CDR2 FQDESV (reference sequence). CDR3 DNA: TGTGCCAGCAGTAGGGACGGAGCCGGGCCGCCCCTTTGGAGCGAGCAGTACTTC. This encodes CASSRDGAGPPLWSEQYF.

The V and J genes are TRBV7-9 and TRBJ2-5; D is unresolved. Per germline, CDR1 SEHNR and CDR2 FQNEAQ (reference sequence). Trimming stripped 5 bases from V and 1 base from J, with 2 bases between. The CDR3 is 11 residues long. The CDR3 spells CASSLQETQYF. CDR3 bases: TGTGCCAGCAGCCTCCAAGAGACCCAGTACTTC.

This clone was observed a single time. The chain joins TRBV28 to TRBJ1-1; D gene ambiguous. The V gene lost 5 bases and the J gene lost 7 bases, with 14 bases spanning the gap. This CDR3 spans 13 amino acids. Germline V gene data show CDR1 as MDHEN and CDR2 as SYDVKM. The chain's CDR3 is CASSDTWTGEAFF. The CDR3, as DNA: TGTGCCAGCAGTGATACCTGGACCGGTGAAGCTTTCTTT.

The rearrangement links TRBV7-9 to TRBJ2-5, with TRBD1 identical over 7 bases. With V trimmed by 3 bases and J by 5 bases, 6 bases remained unmatched. Germline V CDR1 and CDR2: SEHNR, FQNEAQ (reference sequence). The CDR3 runs 14 residues. In nucleotides, the CDR3 is TGTGCCAGCAGCTTCCCGACAGGGCGGGAGACCCAGTACTTC. It specifies CASSFPTGRETQYF.

The V and J genes are TRBV7-9 and TRBJ2-5, with 8 bases that match TRBD2. V gave up 5 bases and J gave up 4 bases; unmatched junction bases: 3. Germline values: CDR1 SEHNR, CDR2 FQNEAQ (reference sequence). The CDR3 contains 13 residues. The CDR3 loop is CASSQRGRETQYF. The CDR3 DNA reads TGTGCCAGCAGCCAGCGGGGGCGAGAGACCCAGTACTTC.

This clone showed up just a few times. The V and J genes are TRBV4-1 and TRBJ2-7; D remains ambiguous. Germline CDR1 reads MGHRA; CDR2 reads YSYEKL. The CDR3 length is 15 residues. The V end was cut by 0 bases, the J end by 1 base, with 10 bases between. CDR3: CASSQDSTTSYEQYF. The CDR3 nucleotides read TGCGCCAGCAGCCAAGATAGTACGACATCCTACGAGCAGTACTTC.

The gene calls are TRBV2 and TRBJ2-7; D is undetermined. This CDR3 has 14 residues. The V gene lost 6 bases and the J gene lost 5 bases, with 17 bases spanning the gap. Germline V gene lookup returns CDR1 SNHLY and CDR2 FYNNEI. The CDR3 loop is CASRVGRGGHEQYF. The CDR3 DNA is TGTGCCAGCAGGGTAGGACGTGGCGGCCACGAGCAGTACTTC.

This chain connects TRBV27 to TRBJ2-1, with 12 bases identical to TRBD2. Per germline, CDR1 MNHEY and CDR2 SMNVEV (reference sequence). This CDR3 comprises 18 residues. After removal of 2 bases from V and 2 bases from J, the junction contained 7 bases not matched to a gene. In DNA form, the CDR3 reads TGTGCCAGCAGTTTACTATTAGGACTAGCGGGGCCCTACAATGAGCAGTTCTTC. Translated, it gives CASSLLLGLAGPYNEQFF.

This clone was detected only once. The chain is built from TRBV4-1 and TRBJ2-1; 12 bases match TRBD2. Per the germline V gene, CDR1 is MGHRA and CDR2 is YSYEKL. The ends lost 4 bases at V and 6 bases at J; junction bases unmatched: 1. The CDR3 covers 14 residues. The CDR3 sequence is CASSPSGRANEQFF. CDR3 nucleotide sequence: TGCGCCAGCAGCCCTAGCGGGAGGGCCAATGAGCAGTTCTTC.

The chain combines TRBV4-1 with TRBJ2-7; 9 bases match TRBD2. Germline lookup yields CDR1 MGHRA and CDR2 YSYEKL. This CDR3 spans 17 amino acids. Trimming removed 1 base from V and 0 bases from J; junction bases left unmatched: 7. The CDR3 here is CASSQAPLAGSSYEQYF. In nucleotides, the CDR3 is TGCGCCAGCAGCCAAGCGCCTCTAGCGGGGTCCTCCTACGAGCAGTACTTC.

The V and J genes are TRBV5-4 and TRBJ2-3; TRBD2 matches at 14 bases. The trim removed 4 bases at V and 2 bases at J, leaving 6 bases unmatched. The CDR3 spans 17 residues. The V gene's germline CDR1 is SGHNT and CDR2 YYREEE (reference sequence). DNA of the CDR3: TGTGCCAGCAGCCCCGGACTAGCGGGGGGTTACACAGATACGCAGTATTTT. Encoded protein: CASSPGLAGGYTDTQYF.

This clone occurred a few times. The chain employs TRBV5-1 and TRBJ1-2, with 8 bases matching TRBD1. This CDR3 region has 15 residues. Germline V CDR1 and CDR2: SGHRS, YFSETQ. After removal of 2 bases from V and 0 bases from J, the junction contained 3 bases not matched to a gene. This chain's CDR3 is CASSFWTGPNYGYTF. In DNA, the CDR3 is TGCGCCAGCAGCTTTTGGACAGGGCCTAACTATGGCTACACCTTC.

V gene TRBV7-9 combines with J gene TRBJ2-5, with D possibly matching TRBD2 (5 bases). V was trimmed by 4 bases and J by 4 bases, leaving 10 bases between them. The CDR3 totals 13 residues. CDR1 and CDR2 (germline): SEHNR, FQNEAQ (reference sequence). CDR3 DNA sequence: TGTGCCAGCAGCTCCGGGATGATAGAGACCCAGTACTTC. As protein: CASSSGMIETQYF.

This clone was seen more than once but under ten times. This chain uses TRBV5-1 with TRBJ1-2, with D possibly TRBD1 on 5 matching bases. V was cut by 4 bases and J by 4 bases, with 14 bases left in between. This CDR3 contains 14 residues. Germline V gene lookup returns CDR1 SGHRS and CDR2 YFSETQ. This chain's CDR3 is CASSPIQGGYGYTF. For the CDR3, the DNA is TGCGCCAGCAGCCCTATCCAGGGAGGCTATGGCTACACCTTC.

The rearrangement joins TRBV15 to TRBJ2-7; no clear D gene. V lost 1 base, J lost 1 base, and 8 bases lay in between. The CDR3 length is 14 residues. Germline V CDR1 and CDR2: LNHNV, YYDKDF (reference sequence). The CDR3 region has the DNA TGTGCCACCAGCAGAGGGTTTTGGTCCTACGAGCAGTACTTC. It encodes CATSRGFWSYEQYF.

V usage is TRBV4-2 and J usage is TRBJ2-3, with TRBD2 identical over 9 bases. Germline V CDR1 and CDR2: LGHNA, YNFKEQ. The J segment lost 3 bases and the V segment lost 1 base, leaving 2 bases of the junction unmatched. This CDR3 spans 15 amino acids. CDR3 residues: CASSQVSGGTDTQYF. The DNA for the CDR3 is TGTGCCAGCAGCCAAGTAAGCGGGGGGACAGATACGCAGTATTTT.

On this clone itself: This sample also contains other DNA sequences that code for the same CDR3. CDR3 residues: CASSLGTDTQYF. The CDR3 nucleotides are TGTGCCAGCAGCTTAGGGACAGATACGCAGTATTTT. This chain links TRBV7-2 with TRBJ2-3; D is uncertain. Germline V CDR1 and CDR2: SGHTA, FQGNSA. The CDR3 has 12 amino acids. The V end lost 1 base, the J end lost 3 bases, and 2 bases lay between the germline ends.

The chain links TRBV13 to TRBJ2-3; 8 bases fit TRBD2. In germline, CDR1 is PRHDT, CDR2 FYEKMQ (reference sequence). The CDR3 is 19 amino acids. V gave up 2 bases and J gave up 0 bases; unmatched junction bases: 13. DNA of the CDR3: TGTGCCAGCAGCTTAAATCTTCCGGGGGGGCTGGACAGCACAGATACGCAGTATTTT. This translates into CASSLNLPGGLDSTDTQYF.

The chain is built from TRBV11-3 and TRBJ2-1, with 7 bases lining up with TRBD2. From germline, CDR1 is SGHNT and CDR2 YENEEA. CDR3 length equals 12 residues. The V segment lost 4 bases and the J segment 6 bases; nucleotides outside the gene matches: 0. CDR3 nucleotide sequence: TGTGCCAGCAGCTGGACTAGCAATGAGCAGTTCTTC. This translates into CASSWTSNEQFF. Complete variable domain (other parts from reference TRBV11-3 and TRBJ2-1): EAGVVQSPRYKIIEKKQPVAFWCNPISGHNTLYWYLQNLGQGPELLIRYENEEAVDDSQLPKDRFSAERLKGVDSTLKIQPAELGDSAVYLCASSWTSNEQFFGPGTRLTVL.

A few counts support this clone. The chain links TRBV6-5 to TRBJ1-2, with D possibly matching TRBD1 (5 bases). In germline, CDR1 is MNHEY, CDR2 SVGAGI. This CDR3 has 13 residues. Trimming removed 6 bases at V and 1 base at J, with 9 bases between. DNA for the CDR3: TGTGCCAGCAGAGTGGGACTTAACTATGGCTACACCTTC. Protein product: CASRVGLNYGYTF.

The DNA of the CDR3 is TGTGCCAGCAGCGTAGTCCCAGTCACAGATACGCAGTATTTT. Translating gives CASSVVPVTDTQYF. V and J are TRBV9 and TRBJ2-3, with D unclear. Trimming cost V 0 bases and J 2 bases, with 7 bases left between them. CDR1 SGDLS and CDR2 YYNGEE come from the germline V gene. CDR3 length: 14 residues.